The 8 T cell receptor beta chains below come from one sample, sequenced in a study of blood T cell repertoires in COVID-19. Generated by immunoSEQ multiplex PCR, the TCRdb table keeps only in-frame clones and is missing some. The sample lists 350,000 to 550,000 clones; roughly 91% were seen once. Sequencing was performed on peripheral blood. The receptors shown here come from a woman between 25 and 40 years old with acute or convalescent COVID-19.

CDR3 loop: CASTPAGDAPNQPQHF. The CDR3 nucleotides read TGTGCCAGCACCCCGGCGGGGGATGCCCCAAATCAGCCCCAGCATTTT. The chain carries TRBV28 and TRBJ1-5, with a tentative D call TRBD1 (5 bases). Germline-derived CDR1 and CDR2 are MDHEN and SYDVKM. The CDR3 covers 16 residues. Trimming took 7 bases from V and 4 from J, leaving 20 bases between them.

The chain couples TRBV11-2 to TRBJ1-3, with D perhaps TRBD1 (6 bases). V shed 4 bases and J shed 4 bases, with 14 bases lying between them. The CDR3 is 15 amino acids. The germline CDR1 and CDR2 sequences are SGHAT and FQNNGV. DNA for the CDR3: TGTGCCAGCAGCTACGTACAGGGTTTAGGAAACACCATATATTTT. Translating it yields CASSYVQGLGNTIYF.

V usage is TRBV30 and J usage is TRBJ2-7; D gene unclear. The CDR3 contains 12 residues. Trimming removed 4 bases from V and 0 bases from J, with 7 bases in between. Germline CDR1 GTSNPN, CDR2 SVGIG (reference sequence). CDR3 bases: TGTGCCTGGATTCGTTCCTCCTACGAGCAGTACTTC. Translating gives CAWIRSSYEQYF.

This clone is a singleton in its sample. For the CDR3, the DNA is TGTGCCAGCAGCTGGGACAGCAATGAGCAGTTCTTC. Translating it yields CASSWDSNEQFF. The rearrangement joins TRBV28 to TRBJ2-1, with 7 bases aligning to TRBD1. CDR3 length equals 12 residues. Germline CDR1 MDHEN, CDR2 SYDVKM. Trimming took 6 bases from V and 6 from J; bases not matched to a gene: 2.

The chain couples TRBV19 to TRBJ2-7; D might be TRBD1 (5 bases). V lost 3 bases to trimming and J lost 2 bases, with 11 bases between them. The germline CDR1 and CDR2 sequences are LNHDA and SQIVND (reference sequence). The CDR3 runs to 14 residues. The CDR3 region has the DNA TGTGCCAGTAGTATGAGTCTGACAGCCTACGAGCAGTACTTC. Amino acids: CASSMSLTAYEQYF.

The table lists this clone with a count of one. V is TRBV19 and J is TRBJ2-3; D might be TRBD1 (5 bases). Trimming removed 0 bases from V and 3 bases from J, with 13 bases in between. Germline V gene data show CDR1 as LNHDA and CDR2 as SQIVND (reference sequence). The length of the CDR3 is 16 residues. DNA of the CDR3: TGTGCCAGTAGTATAGATCGACAGACGTTGACAGATACGCAGTATTTT. Encoded protein: CASSIDRQTLTDTQYF.

The CDR3 DNA reads TGTGCCAGCAGTTCCGGACAGGGTGGGAGTCAGCCCCAGCATTTT. Translating it yields CASSSGQGGSQPQHF. This rearrangement joins TRBV28 to TRBJ1-5; TRBD1 matches 8 bases. The CDR3 spans 15 residues. Germline V gene lookup returns CDR1 MDHEN and CDR2 SYDVKM. V lost 4 bases to trimming and J lost 6 bases; unmatched junction nucleotides: 8.

The gene calls are TRBV6-6 and TRBJ1-5; 7 nucleotides match TRBD1. V gave up 8 bases and J gave up 3 bases; unmatched junction bases: 7. CDR1 MNHNY and CDR2 SVGAGI come from the germline V gene (reference sequence). This CDR3 comprises 14 residues. CDR3 in amino acids: CASHRQGYNQPQHF. The CDR3 nucleotides are TGTGCCAGCCACCGACAGGGCTACAATCAGCCCCAGCATTTT.